This T cell receptor beta chain derives from a study of vaccination effects on CD4 cells after COVID-19. Study-level findings and limits: Clones from infection and from vaccination both contracted markedly late after vaccination.

ViraFEST expansion of antigen-specific CD4+ T cells with viral peptide pools preceded sequencing. Culturing for more than 9 days preceded CD4+ T cell isolation. BNT162b2 vaccine or mRNA-1273 vaccine was given to participants in two doses. IL-2 medium supplanted half the medium on days 3 and 7. Regarding this clone: What it binds is unknown.

Sequencing used immunoSEQ multiplex PCR; TCRdb keeps in-frame clones, though not all of them. The sample lists 67,000 or so clones; approximately 80% were seen once. The J segment lost 7 bases and the V segment lost 3 bases, leaving 10 bases of the junction unmatched. Germline values: CDR1 LNHDA, CDR2 SQIVND (reference sequence). This CDR3 region has 16 residues. This clonotype was sampled from a human donor who received a COVID-19 vaccine. This chain links TRBV19 with TRBJ1-4, with 8 bases that match TRBD1. Sequencing was performed on CD4+ T cells from PBMCs cultured with HCoV-229E spike peptides, taken after COVID-19 vaccination. The CDR3 protein is CASSIPLTGVREKLFF. For the CDR3, the DNA is TGTGCCAGTAGTATTCCGTTGACAGGGGTCCGTGAAAAACTGTTTTTT.